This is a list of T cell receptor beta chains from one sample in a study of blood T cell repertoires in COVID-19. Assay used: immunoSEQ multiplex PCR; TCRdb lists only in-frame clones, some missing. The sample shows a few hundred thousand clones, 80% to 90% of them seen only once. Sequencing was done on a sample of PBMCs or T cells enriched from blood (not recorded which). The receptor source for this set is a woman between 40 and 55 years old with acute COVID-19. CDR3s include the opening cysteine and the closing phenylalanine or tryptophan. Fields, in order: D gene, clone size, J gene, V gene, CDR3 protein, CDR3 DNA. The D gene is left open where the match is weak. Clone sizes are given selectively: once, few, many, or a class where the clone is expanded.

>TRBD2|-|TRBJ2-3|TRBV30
CAWSVAGGLDTQYF
TGTGCCTGGAGTGTAGCGGGAGGGCTAGATACGCAGTATTTT
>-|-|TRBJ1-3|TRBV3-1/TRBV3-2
CASSPPSGIGLSGNTIYF
TGTGCCAGCAGCCCCCCCTCGGGTATAGGACTCTCTGGAAACACCATATATTTT
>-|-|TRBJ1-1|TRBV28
CASSLPSGGNTEAFF
TGTGCCAGCAGTCTCCCGTCCGGGGGGAACACTGAAGCTTTCTTT
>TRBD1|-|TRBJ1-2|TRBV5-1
CASSLETGSGYTF
TGCGCCAGCAGCTTGGAGACAGGGTCGGGCTACACCTTC
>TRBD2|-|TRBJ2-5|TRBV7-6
CASSLGGSVQETQYF
TGTGCCAGCAGCTTAGGCGGGAGCGTCCAAGAGACCCAGTACTTC
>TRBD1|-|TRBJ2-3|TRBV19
CASSLTSGQALPSTDTQYF
TGTGCCAGTAGTTTAACGTCGGGACAGGCCCTACCTAGCACAGATACGCAGTATTTT
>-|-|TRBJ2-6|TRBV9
CASSTPLGRPSGANVLTF
TGTGCCAGCTCAACCCCGTTGGGGCGCCCCTCTGGGGCCAACGTCCTGACTTTC
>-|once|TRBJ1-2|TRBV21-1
CASSIGDRVANYGYTF
TGTGCCAGCAGCATAGGGGACAGGGTGGCTAACTATGGCTACACCTTC
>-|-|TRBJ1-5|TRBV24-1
CATSDGYPGEPQHF
TGTGCCACCAGTGATGGATACCCCGGGGAGCCCCAGCATTTT
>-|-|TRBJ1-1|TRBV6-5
CASSYGGDTEAFF
TGTGCCAGCAGTTACGGGGGGGACACTGAAGCTTTCTTT
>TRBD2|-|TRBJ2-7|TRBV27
CASSSYSGDPSYEQYF
TGTGCCAGCAGTTCTTATAGCGGGGATCCCTCCTACGAGCAGTACTTC
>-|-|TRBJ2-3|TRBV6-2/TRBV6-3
CASSYLADTQYF
TGTGCCAGCAGTTACCTAGCCGATACGCAGTATTTT
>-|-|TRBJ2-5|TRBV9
CASSGSEETQYF
TGTGCCAGCAGCGGCTCAGAAGAGACCCAGTACTTC
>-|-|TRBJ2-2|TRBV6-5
CASSSVPGRELFF
TGTGCCAGCAGTTCGGTCCCTGGGCGGGAGCTGTTTTTT
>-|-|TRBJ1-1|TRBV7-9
CASSLQGPGTEAFF
TGTGCCAGCAGCCTACAGGGCCCTGGCACTGAAGCTTTCTTT
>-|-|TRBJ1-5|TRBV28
CASSPTGDNQPQHF
TGTGCCAGCAGTCCGACAGGAGACAATCAGCCCCAGCATTTT
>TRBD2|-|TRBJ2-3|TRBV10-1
CASSGSSGRITDTQYF
TGCGCCAGCAGTGGGTCTAGCGGGAGGATCACAGATACGCAGTATTTT
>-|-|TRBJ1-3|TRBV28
CASTLRGASGNTIYF
TGTGCCAGCACCTTAAGGGGCGCGAGTGGAAACACCATATATTTT
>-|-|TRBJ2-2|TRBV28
CASRTGSAVGELFF
TGTGCCAGCAGGACGGGTTCGGCGGTGGGGGAGCTGTTTTTT
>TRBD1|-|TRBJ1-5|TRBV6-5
CASVTGTNQPQHF
TGTGCCAGTGTGACAGGGACCAATCAGCCCCAGCATTTT
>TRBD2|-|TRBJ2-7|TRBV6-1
CASSVGGGFSSYEQYF
TGTGCCAGCAGTGTGGGGGGAGGGTTCTCCTCCTACGAGCAGTACTTC
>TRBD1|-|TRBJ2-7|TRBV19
CASSQGQGYEQYF
TGTGCCAGTAGCCAGGGACAGGGCTACGAGCAGTACTTC
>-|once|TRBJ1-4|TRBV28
CASSSEGGYNEKLFF
TGTGCCAGCAGTTCCGAGGGAGGGTATAATGAAAAACTGTTTTTT
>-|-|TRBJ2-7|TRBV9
CASSPPKQYF
TGTGCCAGCAGCCCCCCCAAGCAGTACTTC
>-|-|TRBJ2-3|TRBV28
CASSTGDTQYF
TGTGCCAGCAGTACGGGGGATACGCAGTATTTT
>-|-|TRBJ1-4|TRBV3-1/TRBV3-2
CASSQSGPNEKLFF
TGTGCCAGCAGCCAATCAGGGCCTAATGAAAAACTGTTTTTT
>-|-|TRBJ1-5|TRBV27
CASSLGQKNQPQHF
TGTGCCAGCTCCTTGGGGCAGAAAAATCAGCCCCAGCATTTT
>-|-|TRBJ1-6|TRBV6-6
CASTRQLSNSPLHF
TGTGCCAGCACCCGACAGTTAAGCAATTCACCCCTCCACTTT
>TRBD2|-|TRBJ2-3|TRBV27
CASTPSGGRTDTQYF
TGTGCCAGCACCCCCTCGGGAGGGAGGACAGATACGCAGTATTTT
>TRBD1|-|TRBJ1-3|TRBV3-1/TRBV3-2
CASSPPNLRGPSGNTIYF
TGTGCCAGCAGCCCACCGAATCTCAGGGGGCCATCTGGAAACACCATATATTTT
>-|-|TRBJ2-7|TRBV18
CASSQVAYSYEQYF
TGTGCCAGCTCGCAGGTAGCGTACTCCTACGAGCAGTACTTC
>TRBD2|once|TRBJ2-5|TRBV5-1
CASSLSSGIMETQYF
TGCGCCAGCAGCTTGAGTAGCGGGATAATGGAGACCCAGTACTTC
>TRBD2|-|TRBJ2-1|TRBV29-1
CSACLSGRNNEQFF
TGCAGCGCCTGTCTGAGCGGGAGGAACAATGAGCAGTTCTTC
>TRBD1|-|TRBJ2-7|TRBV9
CASSEGTGGDGGTEYF
TGTGCCAGCAGCGAGGGGACAGGGGGCGATGGGGGGACGGAGTACTTC
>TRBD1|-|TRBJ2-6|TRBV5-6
CASSTGQFFGSNVLTF
TGTGCCAGCAGCACGGGACAGTTTTTTGGTTCCAACGTCCTGACTTTC
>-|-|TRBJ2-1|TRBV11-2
CASSLGSGSSEQFF
TGTGCCAGCAGCTTAGGATCCGGGTCGAGTGAGCAGTTCTTC
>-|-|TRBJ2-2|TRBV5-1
CASSYGDTGELFF
TGCGCCAGCTCGTACGGGGACACCGGGGAGCTGTTTTTT
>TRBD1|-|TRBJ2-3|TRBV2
CASKSRGHTDTQYF
TGTGCCAGCAAGAGCAGGGGGCATACAGATACGCAGTATTTT
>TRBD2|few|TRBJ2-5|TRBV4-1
CASRFKVLADHQETQYF
TGCGCCAGCAGATTCAAGGTTCTAGCGGACCACCAAGAGACCCAGTACTTC
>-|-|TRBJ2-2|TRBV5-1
CASSREGGGIGELFF
TGCGCCAGCAGCCGCGAGGGAGGCGGTATCGGGGAGCTGTTTTTT
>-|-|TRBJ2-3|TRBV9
CASSVEGLRTDTQYF
TGTGCCAGCAGCGTGGAGGGGCTCAGGACAGATACGCAGTATTTT
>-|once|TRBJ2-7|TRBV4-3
CASSQERNSPAQYF
TGCGCCAGCAGCCAAGAAAGGAATAGCCCGGCTCAGTACTTC
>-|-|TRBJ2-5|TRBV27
CASSQQEGRWMKETQYF
TGTGCCAGCAGCCAACAGGAGGGCCGGTGGATGAAAGAGACCCAGTACTTC
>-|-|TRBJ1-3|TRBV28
CASSLSSGNTIYF
TGTGCCAGCAGTCTGTCTTCTGGAAACACCATATATTTT
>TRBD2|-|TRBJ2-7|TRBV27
CASRGTSVSYEQYF
TGTGCCAGCAGGGGGACTAGCGTCTCCTACGAGCAGTACTTC
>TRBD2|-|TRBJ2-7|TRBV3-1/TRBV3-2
CASSQEAGVSYEQYF
TGTGCCAGCAGCCAAGAAGCGGGAGTATCCTACGAGCAGTACTTC
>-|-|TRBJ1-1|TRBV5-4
CASSSTGGNTEAFF
TGTGCCAGCAGTTCAACAGGCGGAAACACTGAAGCTTTCTTT
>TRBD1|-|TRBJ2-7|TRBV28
CASSPSGTGAYEQYF
TGTGCCAGCAGTCCTTCCGGGACAGGGGCCTACGAGCAGTACTTC
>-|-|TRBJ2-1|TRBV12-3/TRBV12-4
CASLRSNEQFF
TGTGCCAGCCTACGGAGCAATGAGCAGTTCTTC
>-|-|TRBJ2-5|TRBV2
CASRSDSTRTQYF
TGTGCCAGCAGGTCGGACAGTACAAGGACCCAGTACTTC
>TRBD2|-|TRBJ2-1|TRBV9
CASSATSGRGNEQFF
TGTGCCAGCAGCGCGACTAGCGGGAGGGGTAATGAGCAGTTCTTC
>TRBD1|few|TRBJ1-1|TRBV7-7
CASSPGTGGLTEAFF
TGTGCCAGCAGCCCCGGGACAGGGGGCCTGACTGAAGCTTTCTTT